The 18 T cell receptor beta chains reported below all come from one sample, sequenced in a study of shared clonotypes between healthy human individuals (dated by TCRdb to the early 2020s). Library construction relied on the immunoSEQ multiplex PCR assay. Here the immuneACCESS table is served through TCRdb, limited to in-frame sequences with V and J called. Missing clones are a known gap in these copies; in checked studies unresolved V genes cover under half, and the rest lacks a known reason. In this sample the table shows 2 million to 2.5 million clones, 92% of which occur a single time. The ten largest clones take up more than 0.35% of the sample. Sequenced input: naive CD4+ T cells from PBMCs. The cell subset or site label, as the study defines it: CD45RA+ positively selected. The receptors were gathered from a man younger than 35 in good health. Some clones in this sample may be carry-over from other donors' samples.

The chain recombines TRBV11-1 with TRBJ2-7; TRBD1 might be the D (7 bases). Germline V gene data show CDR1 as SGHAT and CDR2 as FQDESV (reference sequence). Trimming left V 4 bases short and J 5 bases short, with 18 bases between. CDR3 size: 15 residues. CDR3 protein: CASSSRGDRRNEQYF. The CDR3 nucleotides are TGTGCCAGCAGCTCGCGCGGGGACAGAAGAAACGAGCAGTACTTC.

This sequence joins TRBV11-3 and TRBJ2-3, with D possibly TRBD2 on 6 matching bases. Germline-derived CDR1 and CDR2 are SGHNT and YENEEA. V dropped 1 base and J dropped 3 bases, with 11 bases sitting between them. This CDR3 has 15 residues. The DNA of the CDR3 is TGTGCCAGCAGCTTAGGCCCCGGAGGGACAGATACGCAGTATTTT. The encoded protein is CASSLGPGGTDTQYF. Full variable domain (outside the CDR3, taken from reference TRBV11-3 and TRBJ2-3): EAGVVQSPRYKIIEKKQPVAFWCNPISGHNTLYWYLQNLGQGPELLIRYENEEAVDDSQLPKDRFSAERLKGVDSTLKIQPAELGDSAVYLCASSLGPGGTDTQYFGPGTRLTVL.

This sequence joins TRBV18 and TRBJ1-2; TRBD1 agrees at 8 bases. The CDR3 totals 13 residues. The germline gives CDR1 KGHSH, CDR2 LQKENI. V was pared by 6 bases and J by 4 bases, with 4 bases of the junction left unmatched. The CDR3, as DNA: TGTGCCAGCTCGCAAGGGACAGGCTATGGCTACACCTTC. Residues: CASSQGTGYGYTF.

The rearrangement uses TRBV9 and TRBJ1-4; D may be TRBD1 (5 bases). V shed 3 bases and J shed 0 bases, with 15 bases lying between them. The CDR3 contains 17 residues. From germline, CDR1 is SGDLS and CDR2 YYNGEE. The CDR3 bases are TGTGCCAGCAGCGGCCGTGGGGGGAGTGCAACTAATGAAAAACTGTTTTTT. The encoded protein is CASSGRGGSATNEKLFF.

The CDR3 DNA sequence: TGTGCCAGCAGTTTGGTGGCAACTTGGAATGGCTACACCTTC. It specifies CASSLVATWNGYTF. V gene TRBV28 combines with J gene TRBJ1-2; D not resolved. The CDR3 sequence is 14 residues long. Trimming removed 3 bases from V and 6 bases from J, with 14 bases in between. In germline, CDR1 is MDHEN, CDR2 SYDVKM.

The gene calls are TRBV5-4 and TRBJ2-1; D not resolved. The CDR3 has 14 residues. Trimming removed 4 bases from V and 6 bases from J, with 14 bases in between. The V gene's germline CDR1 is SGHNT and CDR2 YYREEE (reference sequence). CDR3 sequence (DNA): TGTGCCAGCAGCCCCTTAGGACCCGGCAATGAGCAGTTCTTC. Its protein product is CASSPLGPGNEQFF.

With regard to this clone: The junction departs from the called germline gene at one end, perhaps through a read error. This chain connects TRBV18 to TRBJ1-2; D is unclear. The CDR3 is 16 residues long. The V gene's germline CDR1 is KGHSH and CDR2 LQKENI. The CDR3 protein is CASSPPSSQPNYGYTF. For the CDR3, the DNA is TGTGCTAGCTCACCACCGAGTTCACAGCCTAACTATGGCTACACCTTC.

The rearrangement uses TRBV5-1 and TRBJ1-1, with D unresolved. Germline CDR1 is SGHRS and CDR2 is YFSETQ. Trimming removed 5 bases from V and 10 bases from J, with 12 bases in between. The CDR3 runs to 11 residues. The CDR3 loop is CASRVGERAFF. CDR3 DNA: TGCGCCAGCAGAGTTGGGGAGAGAGCTTTCTTT.

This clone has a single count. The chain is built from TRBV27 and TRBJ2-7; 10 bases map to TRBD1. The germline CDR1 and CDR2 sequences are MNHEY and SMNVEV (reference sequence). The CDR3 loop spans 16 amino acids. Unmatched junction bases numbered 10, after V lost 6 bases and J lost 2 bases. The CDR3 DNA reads TGTGCCAGCAGCCTACCGGGACAGGGGAGCCCCTACGAGCAGTACTTC. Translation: CASSLPGQGSPYEQYF.

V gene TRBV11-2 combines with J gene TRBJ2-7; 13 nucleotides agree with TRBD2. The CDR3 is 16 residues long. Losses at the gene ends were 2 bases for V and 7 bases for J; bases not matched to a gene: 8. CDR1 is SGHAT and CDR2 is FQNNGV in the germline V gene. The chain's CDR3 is CASSLTLAGGPREQYF. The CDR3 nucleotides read TGTGCCAGCAGCTTAACACTAGCGGGAGGGCCACGGGAGCAGTACTTC.

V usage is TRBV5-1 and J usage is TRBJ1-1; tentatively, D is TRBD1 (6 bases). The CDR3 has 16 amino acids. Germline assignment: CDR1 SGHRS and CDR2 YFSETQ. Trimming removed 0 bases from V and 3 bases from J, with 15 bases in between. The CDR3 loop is CASSLVRRGRDTEAFF. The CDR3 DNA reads TGCGCCAGCAGCTTGGTTCGTCGGGGGCGGGACACTGAAGCTTTCTTT.

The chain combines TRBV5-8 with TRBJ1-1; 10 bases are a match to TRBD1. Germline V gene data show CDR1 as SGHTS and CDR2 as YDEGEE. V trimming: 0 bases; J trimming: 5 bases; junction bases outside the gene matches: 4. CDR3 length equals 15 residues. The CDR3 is CASSLAGTGVTEAFF. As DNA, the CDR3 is TGTGCCAGCAGCTTGGCCGGGACAGGGGTGACTGAAGCTTTCTTT.

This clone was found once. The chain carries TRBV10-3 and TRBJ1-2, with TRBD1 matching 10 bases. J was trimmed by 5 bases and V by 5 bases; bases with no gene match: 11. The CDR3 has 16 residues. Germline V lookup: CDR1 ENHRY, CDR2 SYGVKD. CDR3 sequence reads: CAISHGGTGVGYGYTF. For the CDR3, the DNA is TGTGCCATCAGTCATGGGGGGACAGGGGTTGGTTATGGCTACACCTTC.

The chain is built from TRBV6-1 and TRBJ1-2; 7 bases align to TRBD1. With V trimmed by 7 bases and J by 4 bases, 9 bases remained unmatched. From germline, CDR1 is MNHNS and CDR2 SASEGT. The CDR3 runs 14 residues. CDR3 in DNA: TGTGCCAGCATTCCCACAGGGGACGTCTATGGCTACACCTTC. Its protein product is CASIPTGDVYGYTF.

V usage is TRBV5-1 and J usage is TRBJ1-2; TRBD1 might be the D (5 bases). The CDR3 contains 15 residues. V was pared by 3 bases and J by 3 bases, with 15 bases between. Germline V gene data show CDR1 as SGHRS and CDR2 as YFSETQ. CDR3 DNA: TGCGCCAGCAGCTGGACAAATCAGGGAGACTATGGCTACACCTTC. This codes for CASSWTNQGDYGYTF.

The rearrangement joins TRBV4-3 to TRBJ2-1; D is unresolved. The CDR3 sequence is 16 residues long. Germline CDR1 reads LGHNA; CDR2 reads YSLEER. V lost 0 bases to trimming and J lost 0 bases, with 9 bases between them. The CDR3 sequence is CASSQESRLSYNEQFF. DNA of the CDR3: TGCGCCAGCAGCCAAGAATCGAGACTCTCCTACAATGAGCAGTTCTTC.

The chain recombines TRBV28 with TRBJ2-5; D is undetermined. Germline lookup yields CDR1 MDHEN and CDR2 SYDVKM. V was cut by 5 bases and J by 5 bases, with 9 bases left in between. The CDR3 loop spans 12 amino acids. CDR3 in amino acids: CASSPAGETQYF. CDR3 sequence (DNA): TGTGCCAGCAGTCCCGCCGGGGAGACCCAGTACTTC.

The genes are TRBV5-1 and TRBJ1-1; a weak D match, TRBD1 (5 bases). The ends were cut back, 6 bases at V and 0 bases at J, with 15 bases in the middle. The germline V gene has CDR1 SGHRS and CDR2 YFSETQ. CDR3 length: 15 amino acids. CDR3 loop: CASTKTDSLNTEAFF. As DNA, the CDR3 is TGCGCCAGCACCAAGACAGATTCCCTGAACACTGAAGCTTTCTTT. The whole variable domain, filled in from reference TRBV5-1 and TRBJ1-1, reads KAGVTQTPRYLIKTRGQQVTLSCSPISGHRSVSWYQQTPGQGLQFLFEYFSETQRNKGNFPGRFSGRQFSNSRSEMNVSTLELGDSALYLCASTKTDSLNTEAFFGQGTRLTVV.